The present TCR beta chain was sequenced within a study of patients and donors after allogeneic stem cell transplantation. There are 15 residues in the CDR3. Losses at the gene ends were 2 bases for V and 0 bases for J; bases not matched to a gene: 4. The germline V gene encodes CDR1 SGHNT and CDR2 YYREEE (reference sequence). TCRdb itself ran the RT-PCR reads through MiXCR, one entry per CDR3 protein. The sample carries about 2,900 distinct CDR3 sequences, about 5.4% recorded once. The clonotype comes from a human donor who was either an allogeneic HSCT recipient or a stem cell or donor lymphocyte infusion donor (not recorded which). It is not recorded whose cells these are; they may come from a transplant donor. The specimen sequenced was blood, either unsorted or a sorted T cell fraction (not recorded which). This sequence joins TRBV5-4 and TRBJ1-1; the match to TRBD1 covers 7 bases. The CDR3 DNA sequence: TGTGCCAGCAGCTTACTACAGGGGATGAACACTGAAGCTTTCTTT. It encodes CASSLLQGMNTEAFF.